The TCR beta chain under discussion was sequenced for a study of blood T cell repertoires in COVID-19. The ends were cut back, 1 base at V and 6 bases at J, with 12 bases in the middle. Germline values: CDR1 LNHDA, CDR2 SQIVND (reference sequence). This CDR3 spans 14 amino acids. This clone was observed once. TCRdb's table, derived via immunoSEQ multiplex PCR, lists solely in-frame clones and lacks some. The sample lists tens of thousands of clones; under 85% were seen once. The chain carries TRBV19 and TRBJ1-1; the D gene is possibly TRBD1 (6 bases). This TCR came from a man aged 70-80 years with acute or convalescent COVID-19. What was sequenced was peripheral blood. In DNA form, the CDR3 reads TGTGCCAGTAGTATAGTGGGACAAGGGTCTGAAGCTTTCTTT. Its translation is CASSIVGQGSEAFF.